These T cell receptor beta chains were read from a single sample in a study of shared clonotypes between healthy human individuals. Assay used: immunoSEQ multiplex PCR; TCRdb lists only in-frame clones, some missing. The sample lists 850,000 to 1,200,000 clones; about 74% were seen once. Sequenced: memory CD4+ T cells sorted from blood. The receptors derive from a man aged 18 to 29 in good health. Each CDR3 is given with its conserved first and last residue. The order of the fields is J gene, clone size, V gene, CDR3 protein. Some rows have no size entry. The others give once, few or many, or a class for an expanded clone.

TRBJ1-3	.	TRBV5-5	CASSFDRSGNTIYF
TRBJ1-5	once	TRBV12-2	CASRLVGTGKGQPQHF
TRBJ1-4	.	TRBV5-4	CASSLGQPNEKLFF
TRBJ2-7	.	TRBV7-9	CASSNRGTSGIKGDEQYF
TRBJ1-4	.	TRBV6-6	CASSYTSAAGEKLFF
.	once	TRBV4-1	CASSREPGGSYEQYF
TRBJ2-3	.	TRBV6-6	CASSYSRGSSTDTQYF
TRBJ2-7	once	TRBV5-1	CASRLGTSGRAGYEQYF
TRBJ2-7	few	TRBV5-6	CASSFTGTANEQYF
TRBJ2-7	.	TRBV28	CASSWRGMRGYEQYF
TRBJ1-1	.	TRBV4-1	CASSQDSGTLNTEAFF
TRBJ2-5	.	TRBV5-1	CASSLEPSGGQETQYF
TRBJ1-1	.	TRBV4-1	CASSQEAWVEGTEAFF
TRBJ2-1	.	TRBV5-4	CASSRQRSQGGNEQFF
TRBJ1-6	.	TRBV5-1	CASSQDPKGPTIHF
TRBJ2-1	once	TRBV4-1	CASSQPGQSYNEQFF
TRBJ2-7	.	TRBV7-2	CASSPRGTSGGMYF
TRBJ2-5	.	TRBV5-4	CASSAGSVETQYF
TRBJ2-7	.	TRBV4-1	CASSLRQGGDYEQYF
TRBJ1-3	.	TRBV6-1	CASREGGHSGNTIYF
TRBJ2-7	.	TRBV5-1	CASSLSGLGTGGYEQYF
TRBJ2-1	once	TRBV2	CASRGQAYNEQFF
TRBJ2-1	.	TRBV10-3	CAISESISSYNEQFF
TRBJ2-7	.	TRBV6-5	CASSRTGSYEQYF
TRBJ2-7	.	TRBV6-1	CASSEGPASYEQYF
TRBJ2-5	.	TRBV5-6	CASSGGTGLQETQYF
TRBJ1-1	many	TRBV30	CAWSVSYTEAFF
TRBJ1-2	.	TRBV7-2	CASSLDRGTEGYTF
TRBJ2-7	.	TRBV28	CASSPGGPTPYEQYF
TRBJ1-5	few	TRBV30	CAWSLGTRVRQPQHF
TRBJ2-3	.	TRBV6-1	CASRRDSRTDTQYF
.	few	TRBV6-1	CASSLSAGANYEQYF
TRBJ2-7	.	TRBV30	CVWSVRRTDPEQYF
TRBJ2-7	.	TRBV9	CASSVESRQGENEQYF
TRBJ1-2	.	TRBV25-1	CASSTTHGYTF
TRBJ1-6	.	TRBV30	CAWTTLGDRENSPLHF
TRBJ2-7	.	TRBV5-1	CASSSLGTDSYEQYF
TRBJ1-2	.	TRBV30	CAWSPGPHRARGYGYTF
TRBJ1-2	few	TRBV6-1	CASTSGQIYGYTF
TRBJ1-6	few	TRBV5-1	CASSLTGTGTNSPLHF
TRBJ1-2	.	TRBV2	CASSAGQGANYGYTF
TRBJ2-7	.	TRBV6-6	CASRREGGIAYEQYF
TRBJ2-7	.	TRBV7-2	CASSLATGGSYEQYF
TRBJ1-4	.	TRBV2	CASRQGQGTNEKLFF
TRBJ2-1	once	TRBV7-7	CASSLGLANNEQFF
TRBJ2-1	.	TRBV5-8	CASSFSSSLRKDEQFF
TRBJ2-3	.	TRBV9	CASSVAWRGNTDTQYF
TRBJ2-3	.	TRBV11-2	CASSSGRVPDTQYF
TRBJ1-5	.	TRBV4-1	CASSAQRGSNQPQHF
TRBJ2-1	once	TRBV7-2	CASSPSGYWNGNEQFF
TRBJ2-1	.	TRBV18	CASSPGLARLYNEQFF
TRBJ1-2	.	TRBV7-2	CASSLNRAMGGYTF
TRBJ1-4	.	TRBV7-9	CASSLLHGTNEKLFF
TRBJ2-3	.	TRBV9	CASSVTSGRDTDTQYF
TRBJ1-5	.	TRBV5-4	CASSSGADNQPQHF
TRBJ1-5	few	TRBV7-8	CASSLASWAGVNQPQHF
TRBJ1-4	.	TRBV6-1	CASNPTGKEKLFF
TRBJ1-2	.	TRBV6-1	CASSSAGHYGYTF
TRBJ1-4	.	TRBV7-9	CASSRSAGTGVSGEKLFF